These 29 T cell receptor beta chains were all obtained from the same sample, sequenced in a study of T cell changes during pregnancy in multiple sclerosis. Repertoires were generated with immunoSEQ multiplex PCR, while TCRdb's copy carries only in-frame clones and drops some. The top ten hold 5.9% of the sample, which has 35,000 to 55,000 clones, 88% seen once. The material was CD8+ T cells from peripheral blood mononuclear cells, obtained after pregnancy. The receptor source for this set is a female donor in good health, enrolled as a control in a pregnancy study.

This chain connects TRBV6-4 to TRBJ2-2, with D hard to call. CDR3 length: 13 amino acids. CDR1 MRHNA and CDR2 SNTAGT come from the germline V gene. Deletions cut 0 bases from V and 5 bases from J, with 4 bases between. The chain's CDR3 is CASSDSETGELFF. CDR3 coding DNA: TGTGCCAGCAGTGACTCGGAGACCGGGGAGCTGTTTTTT.

This clone is a singleton in its sample. CDR3 in DNA: TGTGCCAGCAGTGAGGGGGCCCAAGAGACCCAGTACTTC. This sequence encodes CASSEGAQETQYF. The rearrangement joins TRBV25-1 to TRBJ2-5, with D maybe TRBD1 (6 bases). Germline V gene data show CDR1 as MGHDK and CDR2 as SYGVNS. Trimming cost V 3 bases and J 1 base, with 6 bases left between them. This CDR3 has 13 residues.

The chain joins TRBV5-4 to TRBJ2-1; D is unclear. The germline gives CDR1 SGHNT, CDR2 YYREEE (reference sequence). V was clipped by 0 bases and J by 7 bases, with 8 bases between them. This CDR3 has 13 amino acids. This CDR3 reads CASSLGDTNEQFF. Written as DNA, the CDR3 is TGTGCCAGCAGCTTGGGTGACACGAATGAGCAGTTCTTC.

The chain uses TRBV7-8 and TRBJ1-5; D may be TRBD1 (6 bases). This CDR3 has 17 residues. V was cut by 4 bases and J by 0 bases, with 16 bases left in between. Germline V lookup: CDR1 SGHVS, CDR2 FQNEAQ. The CDR3 DNA follows: TGTGCCAGCAGCTCTCATCCCGGACAGAATAGCAATCAGCCCCAGCATTTT. Translation gives CASSSHPGQNSNQPQHF.

The chain couples TRBV4-2 to TRBJ1-4, with D perhaps TRBD1 (6 bases). The CDR3 runs to 15 residues. V lost 4 bases to trimming and J lost 0 bases, with 9 bases between them. Germline V CDR1 and CDR2: LGHNA, YNFKEQ. This CDR3 is CASSLPGATNEKLFF. In DNA, the CDR3 is TGTGCCAGCAGCCTGCCAGGGGCAACTAATGAAAAACTGTTTTTT.

The chain combines TRBV6-1 with TRBJ2-1, with TRBD2 matching 8 bases. The CDR3 contains 15 residues. V gave up 4 bases and J gave up 4 bases; unmatched junction bases: 6. CDR1 is MNHNS, CDR2 SASEGT, per germline. CDR3 sequence (DNA): TGTGCCAGCAGTGTTGGAGCGGGGGATTACAATGAGCAGTTCTTC. This translates into CASSVGAGDYNEQFF.

CDR3 amino acids: CASSLVEGAVEQYF. CDR3 nucleotides: TGTGCCAGCAGCTTAGTTGAGGGGGCAGTCGAGCAGTACTTC. This chain joins TRBV7-2 and TRBJ2-7, with 7 nucleotides matching TRBD1. CDR3 size: 14 residues. The germline V gene encodes CDR1 SGHTA and CDR2 FQGNSA. The V segment lost 1 base and the J segment 6 bases; nucleotides outside the gene matches: 6.

V gene TRBV5-1 combines with J gene TRBJ1-6; weak D call: TRBD1 (5 bases). The V gene lost 1 base and the J gene lost 6 bases, with 17 bases spanning the gap. CDR1 and CDR2 (germline): SGHRS, YFSETQ. This CDR3 region has 17 residues. This CDR3 is CASSLFLGARSNSPLHF. The CDR3 DNA reads TGCGCCAGCAGCTTGTTTCTAGGGGCGCGGAGTAATTCACCCCTCCACTTT. Filled out from reference TRBV5-1 and TRBJ1-6, the complete variable domain reads KAGVTQTPRYLIKTRGQQVTLSCSPISGHRSVSWYQQTPGQGLQFLFEYFSETQRNKGNFPGRFSGRQFSNSRSEMNVSTLELGDSALYLCASSLFLGARSNSPLHFGNGTRLTVT.

The chain carries TRBV27 and TRBJ2-1; 9 nucleotides align to TRBD1. The V and J ends lost 3 bases and 7 bases, in that order; junction bases with no gene match: 7. This CDR3 comprises 15 residues. Per germline, CDR1 MNHEY and CDR2 SMNVEV (reference sequence). CDR3 in DNA: TGTGCCAGCAGTTTGTTGACAGGGGGGTTGAATGAGCAGTTCTTC. This translates into CASSLLTGGLNEQFF.

The CDR3 coding sequence is TGTGCCAGCAGCTTACTCGACAGGGGGGGAATCTATGGCTACACCTTC. It encodes CASSLLDRGGIYGYTF. This chain links TRBV11-2 with TRBJ1-2; TRBD1 aligns across 9 bases. The germline V gene has CDR1 SGHAT and CDR2 FQNNGV. V gave up 2 bases and J gave up 4 bases; unmatched junction bases: 8. The CDR3 is made up of 16 amino acids. Together with reference TRBV11-2 and TRBJ1-2, the CDR3 gives the full variable domain: EAGVAQSPRYKIIEKRQSVAFWCNPISGHATLYWYQQILGQGPKLLIQFQNNGVVDDSQLPKDRFSAERLKGVDSTLKIQPAKLEDSAVYLCASSLLDRGGIYGYTFGSGTRLTVV.

For this clone: Distinct nucleotide sequences in the sample also encode this CDR3. This chain links TRBV4-3 with TRBJ1-4, with no clear D. The CDR3 contains 13 residues. Trimming took 1 base from V and 7 from J, leaving 7 bases between them. Germline assignment: CDR1 LGHNA and CDR2 YSLEER. The CDR3: CASSQGGGEKLFF. For the CDR3, the DNA is TGCGCCAGCAGCCAAGGTGGCGGTGAAAAACTGTTTTTT.

The CDR3 DNA is TGTGCCAGCAGAACAGACCAGAGCTCCTACAATGAGCAGTTCTTC. Protein sequence: CASRTDQSSYNEQFF. V is TRBV5-5 and J is TRBJ2-1; D ambiguous. This CDR3 comprises 15 residues. Looked up from germline, CDR1 is SGHKS and CDR2 is YYEKEE (reference sequence). V shed 5 bases and J shed 0 bases, with 12 bases lying between them.

The V call is TRBV5-8, the J call TRBJ1-1; the D gene is possibly TRBD1 (6 bases). Trimming left V 3 bases short and J 2 bases short, with 14 bases between. Germline-derived CDR1 and CDR2 are SGHTS and YDEGEE. This CDR3 has 15 residues. CDR3 loop: CASSYIGQTNTEAFF. CDR3 DNA sequence: TGTGCCAGCAGCTATATCGGACAGACAAACACTGAAGCTTTCTTT.

This chain connects TRBV5-5 to TRBJ1-1; TRBD1 agrees at 7 bases. Germline CDR1 reads SGHKS; CDR2 reads YYEKEE (reference sequence). This CDR3 is 17 amino acids long. Trimming at V came to 4 bases and at J to 5 bases, leaving 17 bases not matched to a gene. The CDR3 DNA reads as TGTGCCAGCAGCCCACATCCGACAGGGTTGAGGGGAACTGAAGCTTTCTTT. The encoded protein is CASSPHPTGLRGTEAFF.

The chain combines TRBV4-2 with TRBJ2-7; 9 bases align to TRBD1. The V and J ends lost 4 bases and 1 base, in that order; junction bases with no gene match: 17. This CDR3 region has 19 residues. CDR1 and CDR2 from the germline V gene are LGHNA and YNFKEQ. In DNA, the CDR3 is TGTGCCAGCAGCCGCTTGTGGGACAGGGAAGGTATAATTTCCTACGAGCAGTACTTC. It is translated as CASSRLWDREGIISYEQYF.

CDR3 nucleotides: TGTGCCAGCAGCGTCGACTCCACAGATACGCAGTATTTT. Translating gives CASSVDSTDTQYF. The chain is built from TRBV6-5 and TRBJ2-3; D call uncertain. V was clipped by 6 bases and J by 2 bases, with 9 bases between them. The germline V gene encodes CDR1 MNHEY and CDR2 SVGAGI. This CDR3 comprises 13 residues.

V usage is TRBV5-4 and J usage is TRBJ1-2, with 7 positions matching TRBD1. The CDR3 length is 15 residues. Germline trimming cut 2 bases from V and 0 bases from J; bases unmatched to any gene: 4. In germline, CDR1 is SGHNT, CDR2 YYREEE (reference sequence). CDR3 coding DNA: TGTGCCAGCAGCTTAGGGGACAGCCCTAACTATGGCTACACCTTC. This codes for CASSLGDSPNYGYTF.

This sequence joins TRBV5-8 and TRBJ1-2; 9 positions agree with TRBD1. Trimming took 1 base from V and 5 from J; bases not matched to a gene: 12. The CDR3 sequence is 17 residues long. CDR1 and CDR2 (germline): SGHTS, YDEGEE. CDR3 in DNA: TGTGCCAGCAGCTTGAAGACAGGGGGTCTTCAAAGGTATGGCTACACCTTC. This translates into CASSLKTGGLQRYGYTF.

The CDR3 region has the DNA TGTGCCACCAGCAGTGGGAGGGGCGGGGGATATGGCTACACCTTC. It codes for CATSSGRGGGYGYTF. The chain recombines TRBV15 with TRBJ1-2; a possible D gene is TRBD1 (5 bases). This CDR3 comprises 15 residues. V was pared by 3 bases and J by 5 bases, with 16 bases between. Looked up from germline, CDR1 is LNHNV and CDR2 is YYDKDF (reference sequence).

This sequence joins TRBV7-3 and TRBJ2-1; the match to TRBD2 covers 10 bases. This CDR3 has 17 residues. From germline, CDR1 is SGHTA and CDR2 FQGTGA. Trimming took 1 base from V and 0 from J; bases not matched to a gene: 3. CDR3 bases: TGTGCCAGCAGCTTAAGTCGGACTAGCGGCTCCTACAATGAGCAGTTCTTC. Its protein product is CASSLSRTSGSYNEQFF.

This clone occurred once. The V and J genes are TRBV6-5 and TRBJ2-7; 9 bases match TRBD2. With 0 bases clipped from V and 3 bases from J, the junction kept 6 bases outside the gene matches. The CDR3 length is 16 residues. Germline CDR1 is MNHEY and CDR2 is SVGAGI. CDR3 sequence: CASSYSERGALYEQYF. The CDR3, as DNA: TGTGCCAGCAGTTACTCGGAGCGGGGGGCCCTCTACGAGCAGTACTTC.

Ten or more counts support this clone. The chain combines TRBV15 with TRBJ1-2, with TRBD1 as a possible D gene (5 bases). The CDR3 has 14 residues. The V end was cut by 10 bases, the J end by 4 bases, with 19 bases between. Germline V gene data show CDR1 as LNHNV and CDR2 as YYDKDF (reference sequence). The CDR3 region is CASRAGGDPYGYTF. Written as DNA, the CDR3 is TGTGCCAGCAGGGCGGGAGGGGATCCCTATGGCTACACCTTC.

This clone showed up just once. The chain has TRBV7-9 and TRBJ2-2; TRBD2 might be the D (5 bases). Germline V lookup: CDR1 SEHNR, CDR2 FQNEAQ (reference sequence). Deletions cut 7 bases from V and 3 bases from J, with 15 bases between. The CDR3 runs 15 residues. The DNA of the CDR3 is TGTGCCAGCACCCTAAAACGAGGGTACACCGGGGAGCTGTTTTTT. This codes for CASTLKRGYTGELFF.

The rearrangement joins TRBV6-5 to TRBJ2-3, with 7 bases fitting TRBD1. The CDR3 consists of 14 residues. Trimming removed 5 bases from V and 6 bases from J; junction bases left unmatched: 8. Germline V gene lookup returns CDR1 MNHEY and CDR2 SVGAGI. CDR3 sequence (DNA): TGTGCCAGCAGTCCGACAGGGCCTCAGGATACGCAGTATTTT. It yields the protein CASSPTGPQDTQYF.

This chain connects TRBV29-1 to TRBJ1-3, with 8 bases aligning to TRBD1. Germline trimming cut 1 base from V and 3 bases from J; bases unmatched to any gene: 8. This CDR3 is 16 amino acids long. Germline lookup yields CDR1 SQVTM and CDR2 ANQGSEA. The CDR3 sequence is CSVEALPDRDGNTIYF. The CDR3 coding sequence is TGCAGCGTTGAAGCCCTCCCGGACAGGGATGGAAACACCATATATTTT.

The rearrangement links TRBV4-3 to TRBJ1-1, with TRBD1 identical over 7 bases. Germline V CDR1 and CDR2: LGHNA, YSLEER. The V gene end was trimmed by 5 bases and the J gene end by 3 bases; junction bases not matched to a gene: 12. The CDR3 consists of 16 residues. The CDR3: CASSNPQTGADTEAFF. The CDR3, as DNA: TGCGCCAGCAGCAACCCCCAAACAGGGGCCGACACTGAAGCTTTCTTT.

The V and J genes are TRBV6-4 and TRBJ2-1, with 9 bases fitting TRBD2. V was clipped by 0 bases and J by 12 bases; unmatched bases: 3. The CDR3 sequence is 13 residues long. Per germline, CDR1 MRHNA and CDR2 SNTAGT. The DNA of the CDR3 is TGTGCCAGCAGTGACTCGACAGCGGGGGGGCAGTTCTTC. It codes for CASSDSTAGGQFF.

The J gene is TRBJ2-7, the V gene TRBV2; D not certain. The CDR3 has 14 amino acids. Germline values: CDR1 SNHLY, CDR2 FYNNEI. V was shortened by 4 bases and J by 5 bases, with 15 bases between the two germline ends. CDR3 sequence (DNA): TGTGCCAGCAGTGGTGCGCGGATTCCCGACGAGCAGTACTTC. Its translation: CASSGARIPDEQYF.

The rearrangement links TRBV13 to TRBJ2-5; D is possibly TRBD2 (6 bases). The germline V gene encodes CDR1 PRHDT and CDR2 FYEKMQ (reference sequence). This CDR3 has 13 amino acids. Trimming took 2 bases from V and 6 from J, leaving 10 bases between them. CDR3 DNA sequence: TGTGCCAGCAGCTTATGGGGGGATCAGACCCAGTACTTC. Translated, it gives CASSLWGDQTQYF. Full variable domain (missing parts from reference TRBV13 and TRBJ2-5): AAGVIQSPRHLIKEKRETATLKCYPIPRHDTVYWYQQGPGQDPQFLISFYEKMQSDKGSIPDRFSAQQFSDYHSELNMSSLELGDSALYFCASSLWGDQTQYFGPGTRLLVL.